This TCR beta chain is from a study of blood T cells in healthy people across ages. The study's findings and limits: The study could not conclusively compare naive and antigen-experienced cells, given its unsorted PBMCs.

Remarks on this clonotype: As yet, its antigen is unknown.

The use of a sample-barcoded 5' primer and a J-beta primer mix characterized a second PCR of about 7 to 12 cycles. The authors tagged each cDNA molecule using a template-switch adaptor with 12 random nucleotides. TCRdb re-derived calls from the 5' RACE reads in MiXCR, one entry per CDR3 protein. This sample has about 900,000 distinct CDR3 sequences; about 59% occur once, and the top ten carry roughly a quarter. The CDR3 consists of 14 residues. In germline, CDR1 is MGHDK, CDR2 SYGVNS. Between the trimmed V and J ends, which lost 3 bases and 8 bases, there was a span of 16 bases. Material for sequencing was blood. This TCR came from a young man in good health. V and J are TRBV25-1 and TRBJ1-2; a possible D gene is TRBD1 (6 bases). Here the CDR3 DNA reads TGTGCCAGCAGTGATCCGCAGGGGTTGCGGGGCTACACCTTC. This gives the protein CASSDPQGLRGYTF.